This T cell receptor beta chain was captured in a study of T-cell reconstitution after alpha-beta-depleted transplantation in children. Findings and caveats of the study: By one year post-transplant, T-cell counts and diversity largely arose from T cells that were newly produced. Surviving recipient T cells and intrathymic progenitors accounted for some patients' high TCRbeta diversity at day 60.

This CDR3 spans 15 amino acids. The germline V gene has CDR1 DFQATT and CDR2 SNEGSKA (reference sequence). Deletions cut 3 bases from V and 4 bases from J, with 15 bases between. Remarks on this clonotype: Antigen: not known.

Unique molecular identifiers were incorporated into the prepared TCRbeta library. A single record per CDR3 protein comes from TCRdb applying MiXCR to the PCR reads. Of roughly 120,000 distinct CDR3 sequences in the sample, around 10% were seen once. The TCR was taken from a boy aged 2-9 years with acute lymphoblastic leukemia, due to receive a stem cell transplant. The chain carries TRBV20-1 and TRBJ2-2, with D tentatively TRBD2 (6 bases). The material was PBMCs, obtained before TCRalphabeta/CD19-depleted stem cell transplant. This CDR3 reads CSASRGWVSTGELFF. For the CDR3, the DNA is TGCAGTGCTAGTCGGGGGTGGGTGAGCACCGGGGAGCTGTTTTTT.